Below are 21 T cell receptor beta chains sequenced from a single sample in a study of a mutant IDH1 vaccine in newly diagnosed glioma. The repertoire was sequenced with immunoSEQ multiplex PCR; TCRdb's copy has only in-frame clones and lacks some. The data contain 41,000 or so clones, 60% to 85% of them singletons. No antigen has been assigned to these receptors. Time point noted: week 23, last vaccination. Doses of 300 ug of mutant IDH1 20-mer peptide were given with topical imiquimod. Specimen: PBMCs, collected from a glioma patient whose treatment included an IDH1 peptide vaccine. The receptors here all came from a woman in her 40s with glioma. Some clones in this sample may be carry-over from other donors' samples.

The V and J genes are TRBV19 and TRBJ2-1; 10 nucleotides align to TRBD2. In germline, CDR1 is LNHDA, CDR2 SQIVND (reference sequence). Trimming cost V 8 bases and J 8 bases; bases outside gene matches: 9. The CDR3 loop spans 14 amino acids. This chain's CDR3 is CASANSGGTHEQFF. The CDR3 DNA reads TGTGCCAGTGCCAATAGCGGGGGGACACATGAGCAGTTCTTC.

The chain uses TRBV11-2 and TRBJ2-7; TRBD1 or TRBD2 may be the D gene (8 bases each). The CDR3 is made up of 16 amino acids. The V end was cut by 5 bases, the J end by 2 bases, with 19 bases between. Per germline, CDR1 SGHAT and CDR2 FQNNGV. The CDR3 region has the DNA TGTGCCAGCAGCCTCCGGGGGGGACAGGAGCCCTACGAGCAGTACTTC. This encodes CASSLRGGQEPYEQYF.

The V and J genes are TRBV5-1 and TRBJ2-3; D is undetermined. V was cut by 5 bases and J by 7 bases, with 17 bases left in between. Germline lookup yields CDR1 SGHRS and CDR2 YFSETQ. The CDR3 has 14 residues. The CDR3 sequence: CASSADLTLHTQYF. CDR3 bases: TGCGCCAGCAGTGCCGATCTCACCCTACATACGCAGTATTTT. Full variable domain (remainder filled in from reference TRBV5-1 and TRBJ2-3): KAGVTQTPRYLIKTRGQQVTLSCSPISGHRSVSWYQQTPGQGLQFLFEYFSETQRNKGNFPGRFSGRQFSNSRSEMNVSTLELGDSALYLCASSADLTLHTQYFGPGTRLTVL.

This chain uses TRBV7-9 with TRBJ1-2; possible D gene TRBD1, 5 bases. CDR3 size: 16 residues. V was trimmed by 5 bases and J by 4 bases, leaving 20 bases between them. Looked up from germline, CDR1 is SEHNR and CDR2 is FQNEAQ (reference sequence). DNA for the CDR3: TGTGCCAGCAGCCAGGGTAGGGAGAAAAAGGGCTATGGCTACACCTTC. Protein: CASSQGREKKGYGYTF.

This chain links TRBV10-3 with TRBJ1-2; TRBD1 agrees at 12 bases. This CDR3 contains 16 residues. CDR1 ENHRY and CDR2 SYGVKD come from the germline V gene. Losses at the gene ends were 0 bases for V and 8 bases for J; bases not matched to a gene: 7. CDR3 region: CAISESIPGTGGGYTF. The CDR3 region has the DNA TGTGCCATCAGTGAGTCGATACCGGGGACAGGGGGCGGCTACACCTTC.

The rearrangement uses TRBV4-3 and TRBJ1-2, with D possibly TRBD1 on 5 matching bases. Germline V gene sequence: CDR1 LGHNA, CDR2 YSLEER. Trimming shortened V by 2 bases and J by 4 bases, and 8 bases separated the two germline ends. This CDR3 spans 13 amino acids. CDR3 residues: CASSQQGGYGYTF. The DNA of the CDR3 is TGCGCCAGCAGCCAACAGGGAGGCTATGGCTACACCTTC.

This rearrangement joins TRBV4-1 to TRBJ2-1, with 11 bases that match TRBD2. The V segment lost 0 bases and the J segment 4 bases; nucleotides outside the gene matches: 5. The CDR3 is made up of 17 amino acids. Germline V gives CDR1 MGHRA, CDR2 YSYEKL. CDR3 amino acids: CASSQDPGTSGYNEQFF. The CDR3 DNA reads TGCGCCAGCAGCCAAGACCCCGGGACTAGCGGTTACAATGAGCAGTTCTTC.

This clone has a handful of counts. The rearrangement uses TRBV11-2 and TRBJ2-5; possible D gene TRBD2, 6 bases. The germline V gene has CDR1 SGHAT and CDR2 FQNNGV. Trimming took 5 bases from V and 3 from J, leaving 13 bases between them. This CDR3 region has 14 residues. The DNA for the CDR3 is TGTGCCAGCAGCCCCTGGTTAGCGGAAGAGACCCAGTACTTC. This gives the protein CASSPWLAEETQYF. The full variable domain, rest sourced from reference TRBV11-2 and TRBJ2-5, is EAGVAQSPRYKIIEKRQSVAFWCNPISGHATLYWYQQILGQGPKLLIQFQNNGVVDDSQLPKDRFSAERLKGVDSTLKIQPAKLEDSAVYLCASSPWLAEETQYFGPGTRLLVL.

The V gene is TRBV9, the J gene TRBJ2-2, with no clear D. The germline V gene encodes CDR1 SGDLS and CDR2 YYNGEE. V gave up 2 bases and J gave up 2 bases, with 4 bases separating them. CDR3 size: 13 residues. The CDR3 sequence is CASSVQNTGELFF. The CDR3 DNA reads TGTGCCAGCAGCGTCCAAAACACCGGGGAGCTGTTTTTT.

The V and J genes are TRBV5-4 and TRBJ2-5; 7 nucleotides match TRBD1. The J call may be incorrect, as the DNA end agrees better with TRBJ2-7. Per germline, CDR1 SGHNT and CDR2 YYREEE (reference sequence). This CDR3 is built from 15 residues. The CDR3 sequence is CASSSGDRLSYEQYF. The CDR3 DNA is TGTGCCAGCAGCTCAGGGGACAGACTCTCCTACGAGCAGTACTTC.

The rearrangement joins TRBV9 to TRBJ2-1; 9 bases fit TRBD1. The CDR3 covers 15 residues. Germline V gene data show CDR1 as SGDLS and CDR2 as YYNGEE. Trimming cost V 4 bases and J 5 bases; bases outside gene matches: 7. The CDR3 reads CASSLGQGLHNEQFF. In nucleotides, the CDR3 is TGTGCCAGCAGCCTGGGACAGGGCCTCCACAATGAGCAGTTCTTC.

This clone showed up just once. The chain links TRBV7-9 to TRBJ1-2, with 7 bases identical to TRBD1. The V segment lost 5 bases and the J segment 6 bases; nucleotides outside the gene matches: 6. Germline loops: CDR1 SEHNR, CDR2 FQNEAQ (reference sequence). The CDR3 length is 13 residues. The CDR3 region is CASSPTGSNGYTF. CDR3 DNA: TGTGCCAGCAGCCCGACAGGGAGTAATGGCTACACCTTC.

V and J are TRBV5-1 and TRBJ2-1; 7 positions match TRBD2. The CDR3 has 16 residues. With 0 bases clipped from V and 5 bases from J, the junction kept 8 bases outside the gene matches. The germline CDR1 and CDR2 sequences are SGHRS and YFSETQ. CDR3 in amino acids: CASSLERLAFHNEQFF. The CDR3 DNA reads TGCGCCAGCAGCTTGGAGCGACTAGCCTTTCACAATGAGCAGTTCTTC.

Here the CDR3 reads CASSEVGSLNEQFF. The CDR3 DNA reads as TGTGCCAGCAGTGAAGTAGGGTCCCTTAATGAGCAGTTCTTC. The genes are TRBV6-1 and TRBJ2-1; unclear D gene. Looked up from germline, CDR1 is MNHNS and CDR2 is SASEGT. Trimming cost V 1 base and J 7 bases, with 11 bases left between them. The CDR3 extends over 14 amino acids.

This chain links TRBV27 with TRBJ2-3; D ambiguous. The ends were cut back, 3 bases at V and 2 bases at J, with 9 bases in the middle. Germline CDR1 reads MNHEY; CDR2 reads SMNVEV (reference sequence). The CDR3 has 14 amino acids. CDR3 sequence reads: CASSFLRPTDTQYF. The CDR3 bases are TGTGCCAGCAGTTTTCTCCGGCCCACAGATACGCAGTATTTT.

CDR3 DNA: TGTGCCAGCAGCCATGACCCGGGCAGGGGCATAGGGAACACCGGGGAGCTGTTTTTT. It yields the protein CASSHDPGRGIGNTGELFF. The chain recombines TRBV7-9 with TRBJ2-2; D may be TRBD1 (6 bases). The V gene lost 5 bases and the J gene lost 1 base, with 23 bases spanning the gap. Germline V gene data show CDR1 as SEHNR and CDR2 as FQNEAQ (reference sequence). CDR3 size: 19 residues.

The V call is TRBV6-5, the J call TRBJ2-3; tentative D call: TRBD2 (6 bases). Trimming left V 4 bases short and J 5 bases short, with 13 bases between. From germline, CDR1 is MNHEY and CDR2 SVGAGI. The CDR3 covers 14 residues. The CDR3 spells CASSWRAGGDTQYF. The CDR3 DNA reads TGTGCCAGCAGTTGGAGGGCCGGGGGAGATACGCAGTATTTT.

The J gene is TRBJ2-2, the V gene TRBV9; the D gene is possibly TRBD2 (5 bases). Germline V gene lookup returns CDR1 SGDLS and CDR2 YYNGEE. The CDR3 spans 14 residues. With 3 bases removed from V and 4 bases from J, the gap between germline ends came to 10 bases. CDR3 amino acids: CASSDERSTGELFF. The CDR3 coding sequence is TGTGCCAGCAGCGACGAGCGGAGCACCGGGGAGCTGTTTTTT.

This clone was recorded once. The chain employs TRBV6-5 and TRBJ2-3, with TRBD1 matching over 7 bases. CDR3 length: 14 amino acids. Germline CDR1 MNHEY, CDR2 SVGAGI. V shed 6 bases, J shed 0 bases, and the junction held 3 bases outside the gene matches. The CDR3 here is CASRRGPSTDTQYF. The CDR3 DNA reads TGTGCCAGCAGGAGGGGGCCTAGCACAGATACGCAGTATTTT.

This clone has just one count. The chain couples TRBV7-2 to TRBJ2-3; 12 bases are a match to TRBD2. With V trimmed by 11 bases and J by 7 bases, 10 bases remained unmatched. The germline V gene encodes CDR1 SGHTA and CDR2 FQGNSA. This CDR3 has 14 amino acids. Here the CDR3 reads CASAPSGGGYTQYF. CDR3 nucleotides: TGTGCCTCCGCTCCTAGCGGGGGGGGCTATACGCAGTATTTT.

This clone was counted between two and nine times. The V gene is TRBV6-5, the J gene TRBJ1-2; D is uncertain. CDR3 length equals 14 residues. Germline V gene sequence: CDR1 MNHEY, CDR2 SVGAGI. Trimming removed 2 bases at V and 5 bases at J, with 12 bases between. Here the CDR3 reads CASSYEGFGYGYTF. CDR3 in DNA: TGTGCCAGCAGTTACGAAGGGTTCGGGTATGGCTACACCTTC.